The next 6 T cell receptor beta chains were all read from a single sample in a study of blood T cells in healthy people across ages. A sample-barcoded 5' primer and a J-beta primer mix were used in a second PCR of roughly 6 to 11 cycles. From the 5' RACE reads, TCRdb called clonotypes with MiXCR, one entry per CDR3 protein. The repertoire includes 600,000 to 650,000 distinct CDR3 sequences, around 54% of them detected once, and about two fifths sits in the top ten. Sequencing was carried out using blood. These receptors all stem from a man in his sixties in good health.

The rearrangement uses TRBV3-1 and TRBJ2-5; D possibly corresponds to TRBD2 (5 bases). Trimming stripped 8 bases from V and 0 bases from J, with 10 bases between. This CDR3 is built from 13 residues. Germline CDR1 is LGHDT and CDR2 is YNNKEL (reference sequence). The CDR3 bases are TGTGCCAGCTTAGCGCCGTACCAAGAGACCCAGTACTTC. Translating it yields CASLAPYQETQYF.

There are a few counts of this clonotype. The chain couples TRBV12-3 or TRBV12-4 to TRBJ2-5, with a tentative D call TRBD2 (6 bases). The CDR3 runs to 14 residues. The V gene lost 2 bases and the J gene lost 1 base, with 8 bases spanning the gap. The CDR3 DNA sequence: TGTGCCAGCAGTTTATTGACTAGCCAAGAGACCCAGTACTTC. This sequence encodes CASSLLTSQETQYF.

This sequence joins TRBV5-6 and TRBJ2-1; D may be TRBD1 or TRBD2 (6 bases each). The CDR3 loop spans 16 amino acids. Germline CDR1 and CDR2: SGHDT and YYEEEE. V was pared by 6 bases and J by 0 bases, with 16 bases between. The CDR3 is CASTVLGGRSYNEQFF. CDR3 DNA sequence: TGTGCCAGCACCGTGCTCGGGGGCCGCTCCTACAATGAGCAGTTCTTC.

V is TRBV20-1 and J is TRBJ1-4, with D tentatively TRBD1 (5 bases). Trimming removed 4 bases from V and 7 bases from J, with 13 bases in between. CDR3 length equals 13 residues. The germline V gene encodes CDR1 DFQATT and CDR2 SNEGSKA (reference sequence). The CDR3 region has the DNA TGCAGTGCTACTGTCAGCGGGGGTGAAAAACTGTTTTTT. It codes for CSATVSGGEKLFF.

This chain joins TRBV7-2 and TRBJ2-1, with 8 bases that match TRBD1. V was clipped by 5 bases and J by 9 bases; unmatched bases: 12. Looked up from germline, CDR1 is SGHTA and CDR2 is FQGNSA. The CDR3 is 15 amino acids. Here the CDR3 DNA reads TGTGCCAGCAGCCCCTTCGGACAGGGATCCGGTGAGCAGTTCTTC. Its protein is CASSPFGQGSGEQFF.

J is TRBJ2-1 and V is TRBV7-6; 11 bases agree with TRBD2. The germline CDR1 and CDR2 sequences are SGHVS and FNYEAQ. Unmatched junction bases numbered 6, after V lost 5 bases and J lost 6 bases. This CDR3 has 15 residues. The CDR3 here is CASSILAGEGNEQFF. The CDR3 DNA reads as TGTGCCAGCAGCATACTAGCGGGGGAGGGCAATGAGCAGTTCTTC.